The sequence of this TCR beta chain was determined in a study of CD8+ T cells in alopecia areata. Germline V gene data show CDR1 as SGHDT and CDR2 as YYEEEE. Trimming took off 2 bases at V and 0 bases at J, with 18 bases between the two ends. The CDR3 spans 18 residues. In each case, RNA was isolated and then reverse transcribed into cDNA as the sequencing template. Assay: immunoSEQ multiplex PCR; the TCRdb copy retains only in-frame clones and omits some. The repertoire holds 150,000 or so clones, more than 75% seen once, with more than 12% in the top ten. This clone has just one count. The sequencing used CD8+ T cells sorted from blood, collected at week 0. This chain joins TRBV5-6 and TRBJ1-5, with unresolved D. This TCR was recovered from a human donor with alopecia areata. This chain's CDR3 is CASSLRWEDGNSNQPQHF. As DNA, the CDR3 is TGTGCCAGCAGCTTACGGTGGGAAGACGGCAATAGCAATCAGCCCCAGCATTTT.